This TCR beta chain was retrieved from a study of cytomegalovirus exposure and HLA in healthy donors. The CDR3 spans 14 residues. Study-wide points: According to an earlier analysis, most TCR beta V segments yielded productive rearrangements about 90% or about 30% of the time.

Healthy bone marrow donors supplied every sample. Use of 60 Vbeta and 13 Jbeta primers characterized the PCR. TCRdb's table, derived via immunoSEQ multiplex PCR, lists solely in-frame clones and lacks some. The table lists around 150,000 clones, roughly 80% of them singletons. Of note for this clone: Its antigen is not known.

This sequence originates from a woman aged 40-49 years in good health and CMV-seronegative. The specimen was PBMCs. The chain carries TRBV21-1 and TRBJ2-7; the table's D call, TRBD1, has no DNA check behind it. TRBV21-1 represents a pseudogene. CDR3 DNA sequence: TGTGCCAGCAGCGCGCGGGACAGTATCTACGAGCAGTACTTC. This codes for CASSARDSIYEQYF.